Sequencing of this T cell receptor (beta chain) was carried out in a study of OX40 agonist ivuxolimab in advanced cancers. Study at large: Subjects had a mean age of roughly 57 years, with a range of roughly 20 to 80; less than 90% were male.

Generated by immunoSEQ multiplex PCR, the TCRdb table keeps only in-frame clones and is missing some. The data hold around 83,000 clones, with 84% observed a single time. The origin of this receptor is an adult with an advanced solid tumor such as melanoma, head and neck, liver or kidney cancer. The sample in question was CD4+ or CD8+ T cells sorted from blood, obtained in a trial of the OX40 agonist ivuxolimab.

CDR3 sequence (DNA): TGTGCCAGCTCTCCCGACCGGGAGCAGTACTTC. Translated: CASSPDREQYF. This chain uses TRBV18 with TRBJ2-7; no firm D call. Germline V gene data show CDR1 as KGHSH and CDR2 as LQKENI. The CDR3 consists of 11 residues. Trimming stripped 6 bases from V and 7 bases from J, with 10 bases between. Complete variable domain (other parts from reference TRBV18 and TRBJ2-7): NAGVMQNPRHLVRRRGQEARLRCSPMKGHSHVYWYRQLPEEGLKFMVYLQKENIIDESGMPKERFSAEFPKEGPSILRIQQVVRGDSAAYFCASSPDREQYFGPGTRLTVT.